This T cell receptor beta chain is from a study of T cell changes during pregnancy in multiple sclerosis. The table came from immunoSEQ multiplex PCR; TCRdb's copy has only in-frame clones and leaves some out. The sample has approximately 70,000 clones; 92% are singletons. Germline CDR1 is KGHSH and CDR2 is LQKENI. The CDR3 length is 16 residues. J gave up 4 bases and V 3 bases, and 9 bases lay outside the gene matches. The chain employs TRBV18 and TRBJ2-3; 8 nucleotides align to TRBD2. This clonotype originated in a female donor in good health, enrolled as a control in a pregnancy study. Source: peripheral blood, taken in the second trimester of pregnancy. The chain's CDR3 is CASSPTGLDYSDTQYF. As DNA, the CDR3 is TGTGCCAGCTCACCCACGGGACTAGATTATTCAGATACGCAGTATTTT.